Listed below are T cell receptor beta chains from one sample, sequenced in a study of T cell responses to AZD1222 COVID-19 vaccine. Using immunoSEQ multiplex PCR, the repertoire was profiled, and TCRdb retains in-frame clones only, with some absent. The table lists tens of thousands of clones, approximately 84% of them singletons. Sequences were derived from peripheral blood, sampled on day 0 of AZD1222 vaccination. The receptor source for this set is an adult in good health. The CDR3 runs from the conserved cysteine through the conserved F or W. D genes are given only for firm matches. For some rows the clone size is stated as once, few or many, or as a class when expanded; others skip it.

abundance: .
j_gene: TRBJ1-1
v_gene: TRBV2
d_gene: TRBD1
CDR3aa: CASSEVGTGASEAFF

abundance: .
j_gene: TRBJ2-7
v_gene: TRBV29-1
d_gene: TRBD1
CDR3aa: CSAAPGQSSYEQYF

abundance: .
j_gene: TRBJ1-3
v_gene: TRBV2
d_gene: .
CDR3aa: CASRARTDSGNTIYF

abundance: .
j_gene: TRBJ2-2
v_gene: TRBV15
d_gene: .
CDR3aa: CATSRAGTGELFF

abundance: .
j_gene: TRBJ2-7
v_gene: TRBV5-1
d_gene: .
CDR3aa: CASSLDGGNYEQYF

abundance: .
j_gene: TRBJ2-1
v_gene: TRBV30
d_gene: TRBD2
CDR3aa: CAWLGTSGRTHNEQFF

abundance: .
j_gene: TRBJ1-2
v_gene: TRBV3-1/TRBV3-2
d_gene: .
CDR3aa: CASSGTTAYYGYTF

abundance: .
j_gene: TRBJ2-7
v_gene: TRBV19
d_gene: .
CDR3aa: CASSTWVGNNEQYF

abundance: .
j_gene: TRBJ1-1
v_gene: TRBV3-1/TRBV3-2
d_gene: .
CDR3aa: CASSQVAGSGTEAFF

abundance: few
j_gene: TRBJ2-7
v_gene: TRBV2
d_gene: .
CDR3aa: CASSEFRAFGGDEQYF

abundance: once
j_gene: TRBJ2-3
v_gene: TRBV24-1
d_gene: .
CDR3aa: CATSDLGGNTDTQYF

abundance: .
j_gene: TRBJ2-5
v_gene: TRBV20-1
d_gene: .
CDR3aa: CSGPRQETQYF

abundance: .
j_gene: TRBJ1-1
v_gene: TRBV6-1
d_gene: .
CDR3aa: CASTKNTEAFF

abundance: .
j_gene: TRBJ2-3
v_gene: TRBV6-5
d_gene: TRBD2
CDR3aa: CASRLAGGVDTQYF

abundance: .
j_gene: TRBJ2-2
v_gene: TRBV7-3
d_gene: TRBD1
CDR3aa: CASSLWIGTENTGELFF

abundance: .
j_gene: TRBJ2-3
v_gene: TRBV27
d_gene: TRBD2
CDR3aa: CASKLAGLTDTQYF

abundance: once
j_gene: TRBJ1-2
v_gene: TRBV19
d_gene: TRBD1
CDR3aa: CASTSLDRGYGYTF

abundance: .
j_gene: TRBJ1-2
v_gene: TRBV6-5
d_gene: .
CDR3aa: CASNPDGQRRYTF

abundance: .
j_gene: TRBJ2-1
v_gene: TRBV4-2
d_gene: TRBD2
CDR3aa: CASSQVLAGVGEQFF

abundance: once
j_gene: TRBJ1-1
v_gene: TRBV5-1
d_gene: .
CDR3aa: CASRPRGSSNTEAFF

abundance: once
j_gene: TRBJ2-1
v_gene: TRBV19
d_gene: .
CDR3aa: CASSIETRGAYNEQFF

abundance: .
j_gene: TRBJ2-5
v_gene: TRBV2
d_gene: TRBD1
CDR3aa: CASSERGTGQETQYF

abundance: .
j_gene: TRBJ2-2
v_gene: TRBV20-1
d_gene: .
CDR3aa: CSASGDFHTGELFF

abundance: .
j_gene: TRBJ2-7
v_gene: TRBV27
d_gene: .
CDR3aa: CASSCPAEMPPEQYF

abundance: .
j_gene: TRBJ2-5
v_gene: TRBV3-1/TRBV3-2
d_gene: TRBD1
CDR3aa: CASSAGTTGVRETQYF

abundance: .
j_gene: TRBJ1-4
v_gene: TRBV6-5
d_gene: .
CDR3aa: CASSYSNPGRGEKLFF

abundance: .
j_gene: TRBJ1-3
v_gene: TRBV13
d_gene: TRBD1
CDR3aa: CASSATGTGSGNTIYF